This T cell receptor (beta chain) originates from a study of technical replicates of blood from a few donors. Losses at the gene ends were 6 bases for V and 0 bases for J; bases not matched to a gene: 5. Germline V gene lookup returns CDR1 SGHRS and CDR2 YFSETQ. The CDR3 is made up of 14 amino acids. Clones were read by immunoSEQ multiplex PCR, and TCRdb kept only the in-frame ones, dropping some. The sample includes under 95,000 clones, about 94% of them seen just once. This receptor was taken from a human donor in good health. The chain recombines TRBV5-1 with TRBJ2-7; 8 nucleotides match TRBD2. Sequenced sample: T cells isolated from PBMCs. CDR3 amino acids: CASKTSGSSYEQYF. The DNA for the CDR3 is TGCGCCAGCAAGACCAGCGGGAGCTCCTACGAGCAGTACTTC.